The 6 T cell receptor beta chains below come from one sample, sequenced in a study of blood T cells in healthy people across ages. A second PCR of about 7 to 11 cycles used a sample-barcoded 5' primer and a J-beta primer mix. TCRdb processed the 5' RACE reads anew with MiXCR; each CDR3 protein has one entry. The data contain roughly 1.7 million distinct CDR3 sequences, 30% to 40% of them singletons. Material for sequencing was blood. The source of these receptors is a woman in her 30s in good health.

The V and J genes are TRBV12-3 or TRBV12-4 and TRBJ1-2; D call uncertain. The CDR3 contains 13 residues. Between the trimmed V and J ends, which lost 8 bases and 2 bases, there was a span of 12 bases. The CDR3 sequence: CASATSWNYGYTF. The CDR3 DNA reads as TGTGCCAGCGCCACGTCGTGGAACTATGGCTACACCTTC.

This clonotype came up many times. V and J are TRBV4-1 and TRBJ2-1; weak D call: TRBD2 (5 bases). V gave up 3 bases and J gave up 5 bases, with 14 bases separating them. The germline V gene encodes CDR1 MGHRA and CDR2 YSYEKL. The CDR3 is made up of 15 amino acids. Here the CDR3 DNA reads TGCGCCAGCAGCCACTACGAGGGCGGAGACAATGAGCAGTTCTTC. It codes for CASSHYEGGDNEQFF.

In this sample, this clonotype turned up many times. The chain carries TRBV20-1 and TRBJ2-5; D possibly corresponds to TRBD2 (5 bases). This CDR3 comprises 17 residues. Between the trimmed V and J ends, which lost 4 bases and 1 base, there was a span of 22 bases. Germline-derived CDR1 and CDR2 are DFQATT and SNEGSKA (reference sequence). DNA of the CDR3: TGCAGTGCTATGGGTTCGGGTAGCGTAGGTCCCCAAGAGACCCAGTACTTC. As protein: CSAMGSGSVGPQETQYF.

This chain uses TRBV20-1 with TRBJ2-3, with 8 positions matching TRBD2. The CDR3 spans 14 residues. Germline V CDR1 and CDR2: DFQATT, SNEGSKA (reference sequence). V was pared by 6 bases and J by 1 base, with 6 bases of the junction left unmatched. In DNA, the CDR3 is TGCAGTGCACCAGCGGGGGACGGCACAGATACGCAGTATTTT. Translated, it gives CSAPAGDGTDTQYF.

The chain's CDR3 is CASSAGRTSGYNEQFF. The CDR3 DNA reads as TGTGCCAGCAGCGCCGGCCGGACTAGCGGTTACAATGAGCAGTTCTTC. This chain joins TRBV5-6 and TRBJ2-1; 10 nucleotides line up with TRBD2. Germline assignment: CDR1 SGHDT and CDR2 YYEEEE. V shed 4 bases and J 4 bases; nucleotides not matched to a gene: 8. The CDR3 has 16 residues.

This clonotype has more than one count but fewer than ten. The rearrangement joins TRBV18 to TRBJ2-5; possible D gene TRBD2, 6 bases. Trimming stripped 3 bases from V and 1 base from J, with 9 bases between. Germline V gives CDR1 KGHSH, CDR2 LQKENI. The CDR3 has 14 residues. Here the CDR3 DNA reads TGTGCCAGCTCACCGGGACTCCGCCAAGAGACCCAGTACTTC. This encodes CASSPGLRQETQYF.